This is a list of T cell receptor beta chains from one sample in a study of blood T cell repertoires in COVID-19. Clones were read by immunoSEQ multiplex PCR, and TCRdb kept only the in-frame ones, dropping some. The sample includes hundreds of thousands of clones, around 87% of them seen just once. The sequencing input was peripheral blood. These receptors all come from a woman in her thirties or forties who had recovered from COVID-19. Both conserved end residues are part of each CDR3. The order of the fields is D gene, clone size, CDR3 length, J gene, V gene, CDR3 DNA, CDR3 protein. D genes are given only for firm matches. Size values are once, few and many counts, or a class for expanded clones, and some rows have none.

- | - | 13 | TRBJ2-4 | TRBV25-1 | TGTGCCAGCGCCAGGATGTTAGGAAACATTCAGTACTTC | CASARMLGNIQYF
TRBD2 | - | 17 | TRBJ2-5 | TRBV9 | TGTGCCAGCAGCGGGGGAGGGGAATTGGGGAACCAAGAGACCCAGTACTTC | CASSGGGELGNQETQYF
TRBD1 | - | 14 | TRBJ1-2 | TRBV4-3 | TGCGCCAGCAGCCTGGACAGGCGGCCTTATGGCTACACCTTC | CASSLDRRPYGYTF
TRBD1 | - | 13 | TRBJ1-2 | TRBV5-5 | TGTGCCAGCAGCTGGACAGGGGCTAGTGGCTACACCTTC | CASSWTGASGYTF
TRBD1 | - | 15 | TRBJ2-7 | TRBV19 | TGTGCCAGTAGTGCCGGGACAGGGGCCTCCTACGAGCAGTACTTC | CASSAGTGASYEQYF
- | - | 14 | TRBJ1-1 | TRBV5-1 | TGCGCCAGCAGACCGGAGGGGAGGAACACTGAAGCTTTCTTT | CASRPEGRNTEAFF
TRBD2 | - | 15 | TRBJ2-1 | TRBV7-2 | TGTGCCAGCAGCATGATAGCGGGGGGGGTAAATGAGCAGTTCTTC | CASSMIAGGVNEQFF
- | - | 13 | TRBJ2-1 | TRBV29-1 | TGCAGCGTTGCTCCTAGCGCGGCCAATGAGCAGTTCTTC | CSVAPSAANEQFF
- | - | 13 | TRBJ2-1 | TRBV27 | TGTGCCAGCAGTTCCCGGACAGAGGGTGAGCAGTTCTTC | CASSSRTEGEQFF
TRBD2 | - | 17 | TRBJ2-2 | TRBV3-1/TRBV3-2 | TGTGCCAGCAGCCACCTCCTAGCGGGGGGGAACACCGGGGAGCTGTTTTTT | CASSHLLAGGNTGELFF
- | - | 15 | TRBJ1-3 | TRBV7-9 | TGTGCCAGCAGCCCACCCCGCAGGGTGGGAAACACCATATATTTT | CASSPPRRVGNTIYF
TRBD2 | - | 14 | TRBJ2-5 | TRBV5-1 | TGCGCCAGCAAGCTAGCGGGGGGGCCGGAGACCCAGTACTTC | CASKLAGGPETQYF
- | once | 12 | TRBJ1-1 | TRBV20-1 | TGCAGTGCTAGTACAGGGCGCACTGAAGCTTTCTTT | CSASTGRTEAFF
TRBD1 | few | 15 | TRBJ1-2 | TRBV7-2 | TGTGCCAGCAGCTCCGGAGGGGGCAGGGGGGAGGTCTACACCTTC | CASSSGGGRGEVYTF
- | - | 15 | TRBJ2-7 | TRBV7-2 | TGTGCCAGCAGCTCAGCCGGGTTGGCTCACTACGAGCAGTACTTC | CASSSAGLAHYEQYF